This T cell receptor beta chain comes out of a study of T-cell reconstitution after alpha-beta-depleted transplantation in children. General study findings and limits: Where some patients showed high TCRbeta diversity at day 60, it came from recipient T cells and thymic progenitors that had survived. Reportedly, roughly two months post-transplant, alpha-beta T cells arose from several hundred expanded graft clones. The authors attributed T-cell counts and diversity one year after transplant mostly to newly produced T cells.

V lost 2 bases and J 0 bases, leaving 12 bases between the germline ends. The CDR3 is made up of 16 amino acids. From germline, CDR1 is SGHRS and CDR2 YFSETQ. On this clonotype: Its specificity is unknown.

Library preparation (for TCRbeta) was performed with unique molecular identifiers. TCRdb fed the PCR reads into MiXCR, producing one record per CDR3 protein. The profile shows around 420,000 distinct CDR3 sequences, around 16% of them singletons. The source was PBMCs, mostly from graft donor cells, collected 360 days after TCRalphabeta/CD19-depleted stem cell transplant. The chain uses TRBV5-1 and TRBJ2-1; possibly TRBD1 or TRBD2 for D (5 bases each). This TCR was recovered from a boy in the first two years of life who had a stem cell transplant for Wiskott-Aldrich syndrome, so the T cells may come from the graft donor. CDR3 DNA sequence: TGCGCCAGCAGCTTTAGGGACCCCGACTCCTACAATGAGCAGTTCTTC. This sequence encodes CASSFRDPDSYNEQFF.